This TCR beta chain is drawn from a study of CD8+ T cells in alopecia areata. The CDR3 sequence is 12 residues long. Germline V gene sequence: CDR1 SGHRS, CDR2 YFSETQ. Deletions cut 4 bases from V and 2 bases from J, with 6 bases between. Isolated RNA was reverse transcribed into cDNA used as the sequencing template. The method was immunoSEQ multiplex PCR; TCRdb's version includes in-frame clones alone and lacks a portion of them. The data show 75,000 to 100,000 clones, 35% to 50% seen once. The rearrangement joins TRBV5-1 to TRBJ2-5, with unresolved D. The sequenced material came from CD4+ T cells sorted from blood. The source is a human donor with alopecia areata. The CDR3 loop reads CASSGRQETQYF. In DNA, the CDR3 is TGCGCCAGCAGCGGCCGACAAGAGACCCAGTACTTC.